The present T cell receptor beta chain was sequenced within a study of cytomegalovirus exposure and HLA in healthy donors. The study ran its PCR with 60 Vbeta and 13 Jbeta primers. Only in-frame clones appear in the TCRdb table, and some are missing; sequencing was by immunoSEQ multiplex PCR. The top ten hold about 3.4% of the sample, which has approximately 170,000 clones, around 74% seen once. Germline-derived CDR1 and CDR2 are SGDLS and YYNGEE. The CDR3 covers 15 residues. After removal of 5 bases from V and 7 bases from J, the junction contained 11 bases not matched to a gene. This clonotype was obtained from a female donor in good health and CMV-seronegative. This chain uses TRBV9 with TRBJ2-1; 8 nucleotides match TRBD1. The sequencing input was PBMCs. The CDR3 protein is CASRRGQGAYNEQFF. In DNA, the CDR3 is TGTGCCAGCAGGAGGGGGCAGGGGGCGTATAATGAGCAGTTCTTC.